The clone carrying this T cell receptor (beta chain) has only a few counts. Its antigen is currently unknown. Researchers ran the PCR with 60 Vbeta and 13 Jbeta primers. This table comes from immunoSEQ multiplex PCR, and its TCRdb copy is limited to in-frame clones, with some not included. The sample lists 85,000 to 130,000 clones; 65% to 90% were seen once. The sample comes from a study of cytomegalovirus exposure and HLA in healthy donors. Study-level information: Early released data had approximately 86 million unique TCRs, all coming from HLA-typed donors. Broader study findings: A later analysis associated some 18,000 TCR beta sequences with HLA alleles at a 0.05 false discovery rate. Presence/absence results assume similar sequencing depth per donor, which may not hold. Analysis was carried out at a later point, and it linked a missense DCLRE1C variant to TCR beta V- and J-gene trimming.

Trimming took 4 bases from V and 8 from J; bases not matched to a gene: 4. The CDR3 spans 13 residues. Germline V lookup: CDR1 SGHDT, CDR2 YYEEEE. V is TRBV5-6 and J is TRBJ1-4; 8 nucleotides match TRBD1. The clonotype originates from a man aged 45-65 years in good health and CMV-seronegative. The sequenced sample was PBMCs. The CDR3 coding sequence is TGTGCCAGCAGCCCGACAGGGGTCGAAAAACTGTTTTTT. Its translation: CASSPTGVEKLFF.